Many counts were recorded for the clone carrying this T cell receptor (beta chain). The data originate from a study of T cells in Graves' hyperthyroidism and ophthalmopathy. Whole-study context: The blood sample was taken at first diagnosis, before treatment began.

Per the germline V gene, CDR1 is MDHEN and CDR2 is SYDVKM. Trimming cost V 6 bases and J 2 bases, with 14 bases left between them. This CDR3 has 15 residues. Diagnostic assessment was based on clinical symptoms, serum thyroxine and TRAb, thyroid ultrasound and orbital computed tomography. Amplification yielded TCR beta CDR3 regions, with RNA transcripts as the source. RT-PCR in the first round (using the HTBI primer set) targeted the TCR CDR3. TCRdb used MiXCR to reprocess the multiplex PCR reads, holding one entry per CDR3 protein. The sample includes around 620,000 distinct CDR3 sequences, roughly 16% of them seen just once.

The TCR sequence derives from a woman aged 30 to 39 with Graves' hyperthyroidism. The sample was blood. The V gene is TRBV28, the J gene TRBJ1-5; a possible D gene is TRBD1 (5 bases). This chain's CDR3 is CASRGRVAGNQPQHF. Here the CDR3 DNA reads TGTGCCAGCAGAGGCAGGGTCGCAGGCAATCAGCCCCAGCATTTT.